By its share, the clone carrying this T cell receptor (beta chain) is large (0.1 to 1%). Germline V CDR1 and CDR2: MDHEN, SYDVKM. V lost 6 bases to trimming and J lost 7 bases, with 13 bases between them. The CDR3 is 13 residues long. This entry comes from a study of OX40 agonist ivuxolimab in advanced cancers. About the research overall: From about 23 to 85 years was the age range, with a mean of roughly 59 years, and around 84% were male.

TCRdb's table, derived via immunoSEQ multiplex PCR, lists solely in-frame clones and lacks some. Of tens of thousands of clones in the sample, around 85% are singletons; the top ten hold roughly 32%. The receptor's source is an adult with an advanced solid tumor such as melanoma, head and neck, liver or kidney cancer. The sample was CD4+ or CD8+ T cells sorted from blood, taken in a trial of the OX40 agonist ivuxolimab. The chain couples TRBV28 to TRBJ1-5; D is ambiguous. CDR3 coding DNA: TGTGCCAGCAGGGTAGGTGGGGTGCAGCCCCAGCATTTT. As protein: CASRVGGVQPQHF.